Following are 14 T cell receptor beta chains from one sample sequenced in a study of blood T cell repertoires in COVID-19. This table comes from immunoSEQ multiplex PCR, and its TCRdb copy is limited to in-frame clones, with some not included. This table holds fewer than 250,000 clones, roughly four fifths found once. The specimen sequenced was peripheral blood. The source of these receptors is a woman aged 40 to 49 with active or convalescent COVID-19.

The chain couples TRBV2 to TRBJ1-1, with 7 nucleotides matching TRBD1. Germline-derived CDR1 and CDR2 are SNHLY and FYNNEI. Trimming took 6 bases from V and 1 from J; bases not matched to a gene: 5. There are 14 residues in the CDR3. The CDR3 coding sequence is TGTGCCAGCAGCTCATACAGGGGGAACACTGAAGCTTTCTTT. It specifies CASSSYRGNTEAFF.

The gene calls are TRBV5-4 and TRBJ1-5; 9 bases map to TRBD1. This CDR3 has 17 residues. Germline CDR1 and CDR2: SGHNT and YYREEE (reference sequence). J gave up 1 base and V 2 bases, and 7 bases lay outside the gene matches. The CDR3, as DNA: TGTGCCAGCAGCTTCGAACCCGGGACAGGGAGCAATCAGCCCCAGCATTTT. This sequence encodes CASSFEPGTGSNQPQHF. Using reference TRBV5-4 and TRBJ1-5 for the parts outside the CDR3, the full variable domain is ETGVTQSPTHLIKTRGQQVTLRCSSQSGHNTVSWYQQALGQGPQFIFQYYREEENGRGNFPPRFSGLQFPNYSSELNVNALELDDSALYLCASSFEPGTGSNQPQHFGDGTRLSIL.

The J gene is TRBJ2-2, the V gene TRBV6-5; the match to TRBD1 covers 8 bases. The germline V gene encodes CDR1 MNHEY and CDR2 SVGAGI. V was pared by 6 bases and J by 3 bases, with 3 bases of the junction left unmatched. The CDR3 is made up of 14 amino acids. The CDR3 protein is CASRGQADTGELFF. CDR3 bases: TGTGCCAGCAGGGGACAGGCGGACACCGGGGAGCTGTTTTTT.

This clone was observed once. In DNA, the CDR3 is TGCGCCAGCAGCTTGAAACTAGCGGGAGGAGATACGCAGTATTTT. This sequence encodes CASSLKLAGGDTQYF. The V gene is TRBV5-1, the J gene TRBJ2-3; 12 positions agree with TRBD2. Germline CDR1 SGHRS, CDR2 YFSETQ. The CDR3 contains 15 residues. V lost 1 base to trimming and J lost 5 bases; unmatched junction nucleotides: 2. Full variable domain (missing parts from reference TRBV5-1 and TRBJ2-3): KAGVTQTPRYLIKTRGQQVTLSCSPISGHRSVSWYQQTPGQGLQFLFEYFSETQRNKGNFPGRFSGRQFSNSRSEMNVSTLELGDSALYLCASSLKLAGGDTQYFGPGTRLTVL.

The CDR3 spells CASSPTTASYNEQFF. CDR3 bases: TGTGCCAGCTCACCCACGACTGCCTCCTACAATGAGCAGTTCTTC. This chain joins TRBV18 and TRBJ2-1; no firm D call. This CDR3 region has 15 residues. CDR1 is KGHSH and CDR2 is LQKENI in the germline V gene. V was cut by 3 bases and J by 0 bases, with 9 bases left in between.

The CDR3 sequence: CASSYATGGVAEAFF. CDR3 in DNA: TGTGCCAGCAGTTACGCGACAGGGGGGGTGGCTGAAGCTTTCTTT. This chain connects TRBV6-5 to TRBJ1-1; TRBD1 agrees at 9 bases. Trimming at V came to 2 bases and at J to 6 bases, leaving 7 bases not matched to a gene. Germline values: CDR1 MNHEY, CDR2 SVGAGI. CDR3 length: 15 residues.

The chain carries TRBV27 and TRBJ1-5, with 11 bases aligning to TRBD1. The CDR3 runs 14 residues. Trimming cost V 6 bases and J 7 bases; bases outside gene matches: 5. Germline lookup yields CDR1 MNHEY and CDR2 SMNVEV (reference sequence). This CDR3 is CASRPGTGGQPQHF. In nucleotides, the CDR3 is TGTGCCAGCAGGCCCGGGACAGGGGGACAGCCCCAGCATTTT.

Here the CDR3 reads CASRGGGGETQYF. The DNA of the CDR3 is TGTGCCAGCAGGGGCGGGGGGGGAGAGACCCAGTACTTC. The chain recombines TRBV6-5 with TRBJ2-5, with 9 bases aligning to TRBD2. J gave up 4 bases and V 6 bases, and 3 bases lay outside the gene matches. The CDR3 extends over 13 amino acids. Germline CDR1 is MNHEY and CDR2 is SVGAGI.

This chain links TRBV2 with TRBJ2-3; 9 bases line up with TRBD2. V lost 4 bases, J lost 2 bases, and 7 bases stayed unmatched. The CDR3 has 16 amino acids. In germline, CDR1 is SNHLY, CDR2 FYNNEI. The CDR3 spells CASSGAVAGDTDTQYF. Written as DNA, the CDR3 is TGTGCCAGCAGTGGCGCGGTAGCGGGAGACACAGATACGCAGTATTTT.

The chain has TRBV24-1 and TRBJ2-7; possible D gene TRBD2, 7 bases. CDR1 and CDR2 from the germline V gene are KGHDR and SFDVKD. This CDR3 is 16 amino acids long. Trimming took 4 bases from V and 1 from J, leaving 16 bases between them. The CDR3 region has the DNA TGTGCCACCAGTGACCGTACAGGGAGGGGATCCTACGAGCAGTACTTC. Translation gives CATSDRTGRGSYEQYF.

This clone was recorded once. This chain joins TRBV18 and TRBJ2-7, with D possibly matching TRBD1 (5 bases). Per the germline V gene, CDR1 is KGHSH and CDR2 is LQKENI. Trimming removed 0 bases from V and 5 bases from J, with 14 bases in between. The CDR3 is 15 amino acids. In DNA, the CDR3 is TGTGCCAGCTCACCACCCCTACAGGTAACCGACGAGCAGTACTTC. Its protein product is CASSPPLQVTDEQYF. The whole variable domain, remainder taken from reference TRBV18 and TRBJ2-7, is NAGVMQNPRHLVRRRGQEARLRCSPMKGHSHVYWYRQLPEEGLKFMVYLQKENIIDESGMPKERFSAEFPKEGPSILRIQQVVRGDSAAYFCASSPPLQVTDEQYFGPGTRLTVT.

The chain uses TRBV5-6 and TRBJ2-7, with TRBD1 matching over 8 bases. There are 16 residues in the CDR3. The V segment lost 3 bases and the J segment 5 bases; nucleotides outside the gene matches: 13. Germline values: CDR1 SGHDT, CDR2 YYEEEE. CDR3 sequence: CASSSLVGTGLHEQYF. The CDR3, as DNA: TGTGCCAGCAGCTCCTTAGTCGGGACAGGTCTGCACGAGCAGTACTTC.

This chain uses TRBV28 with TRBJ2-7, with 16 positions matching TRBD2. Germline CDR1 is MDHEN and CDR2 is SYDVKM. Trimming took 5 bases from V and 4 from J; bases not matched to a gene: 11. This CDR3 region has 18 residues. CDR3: CASSPLPGLAGGKYEQYF. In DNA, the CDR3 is TGTGCCAGCAGTCCTTTACCGGGACTAGCGGGGGGGAAGTACGAGCAGTACTTC.

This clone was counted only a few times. The CDR3 loop is CASSLGETQYF. The CDR3 nucleotides are TGTGCCAGCAGTCTCGGGGAGACCCAGTACTTC. The chain carries TRBV2 and TRBJ2-5; unclear D gene. Germline CDR1 and CDR2: SNHLY and FYNNEI. The V and J ends lost 5 bases and 5 bases respectively, with 6 bases between them. This CDR3 spans 11 amino acids.